Shown below are 28 T cell receptor beta chains from a single sample sequenced in a study of shared clonotypes between healthy human individuals. TCRdb keeps only in-frame clones here, not all; method: immunoSEQ multiplex PCR. The table has approximately 2,300,000 clones, roughly 90% seen once. The sequenced sample consisted of naive CD4+ T cells from PBMCs. The subset is: CD45RA+ positively selected. The receptors come from a man in his late teens or twenties in good health. Some clones in this sample may be carry-over from other donors' samples.

The chain joins TRBV2 to TRBJ2-5, with 14 bases that match TRBD2. The CDR3 spans 18 residues. J lost 5 bases, V lost 4 bases, and 12 bases had no gene match. The germline V gene has CDR1 SNHLY and CDR2 FYNNEI. The CDR3 reads CASSVGTSGSRGYETQYF. The CDR3 DNA follows: TGTGCCAGCAGTGTGGGGACTAGCGGGAGTCGGGGGTATGAGACCCAGTACTTC.

This clone appeared a single time. This rearrangement joins TRBV7-3 to TRBJ2-2, with 10 bases lining up with TRBD2. Germline trimming cut 5 bases from V and 4 bases from J; bases unmatched to any gene: 10. The CDR3 has 17 residues. Germline V gene data show CDR1 as SGHTA and CDR2 as FQGTGA. The CDR3 here is CASSPHSRTSGTGELFF. For the CDR3, the DNA is TGTGCCAGCAGCCCACACTCCCGGACTAGCGGCACCGGGGAGCTGTTTTTT.

The CDR3 region is CAWNLVRDRAYEQYF. The CDR3 bases are TGTGCCTGGAACCTTGTCCGGGACAGAGCCTACGAGCAGTACTTC. This chain connects TRBV30 to TRBJ2-7, with TRBD1 matching over 7 bases. This CDR3 spans 15 amino acids. Germline CDR1 GTSNPN, CDR2 SVGIG (reference sequence). The V and J ends lost 4 bases and 2 bases, in that order; junction bases with no gene match: 11.

The CDR3 sequence: CASSPERPLLPQHF. As DNA, the CDR3 is TGTGCCAGTAGTCCCGAACGGCCTCTATTACCCCAGCATTTT. The chain links TRBV19 to TRBJ1-5; D gene ambiguous. V shed 5 bases and J shed 10 bases, with 18 bases lying between them. The CDR3 spans 14 residues. Germline loops: CDR1 LNHDA, CDR2 SQIVND (reference sequence). The full variable domain, with the rest looked up from reference TRBV19 and TRBJ1-5, is DGGITQSPKYLFRKEGQNVTLSCEQNLNHDAMYWYRQDPGQGLRLIYYSQIVNDFQKGDIAEGYSVSREKKESFPLTVTSAQKNPTAFYLCASSPERPLLPQHFGDGTRLSIL.

The chain carries TRBV5-6 and TRBJ2-3, with D tentatively TRBD1 (5 bases). Germline values: CDR1 SGHDT, CDR2 YYEEEE. This CDR3 comprises 16 residues. V shed 2 bases and J shed 1 base, with 14 bases lying between them. CDR3 sequence: CASSFQGWGGTDTQYF. The CDR3 coding sequence is TGTGCCAGCAGCTTCCAGGGTTGGGGCGGCACAGATACGCAGTATTTT.

This chain connects TRBV18 to TRBJ2-1; TRBD2 aligns across 9 bases. Trimming at V came to 2 bases and at J to 4 bases, leaving 9 bases not matched to a gene. The CDR3 is 17 amino acids. The germline gives CDR1 KGHSH, CDR2 LQKENI. The CDR3 nucleotides are TGTGCCAGCTCACCAACCGGTACTAGCGGGTTTTACAATGAGCAGTTCTTC. Translated, it gives CASSPTGTSGFYNEQFF.

This clone was recorded only once. The chain combines TRBV14 with TRBJ1-1; D remains ambiguous. CDR1 and CDR2 from the germline V gene are SGHDN and FVKESK. The CDR3 extends over 14 amino acids. Trimming cost V 0 bases and J 5 bases, with 10 bases left between them. CDR3 amino acids: CASSQEYGGTEAFF. For the CDR3, the DNA is TGTGCCAGCAGCCAAGAGTATGGAGGTACTGAAGCTTTCTTT.

As concerns this clone: Other DNA sequences in the same sample also yield this CDR3. The V and J genes are TRBV2 and TRBJ2-3; D remains ambiguous. The CDR3 runs 11 residues. Per germline, CDR1 SNHLY and CDR2 FYNNEI. V was trimmed by 3 bases and J by 4 bases, leaving 2 bases between them. CDR3 loop: CASSDADTQYF. The CDR3 region has the DNA TGTGCCAGCAGTGATGCAGATACGCAGTATTTT.

The sample holds one count of this clone. This rearrangement joins TRBV11-1 to TRBJ2-1; D may be TRBD2 (5 bases). There are 16 residues in the CDR3. CDR1 is SGHAT and CDR2 is FQDESV in the germline V gene (reference sequence). V lost 2 bases to trimming and J lost 6 bases, with 17 bases between them. The CDR3 loop is CASSLSRQRTPNEQFF. The CDR3, as DNA: TGTGCCAGCAGCTTATCAAGACAACGGACTCCCAATGAGCAGTTCTTC.

This clone has a handful of counts. This chain joins TRBV4-1 and TRBJ1-1, with 9 positions matching TRBD1. Looked up from germline, CDR1 is MGHRA and CDR2 is YSYEKL. V lost 4 bases to trimming and J lost 2 bases; unmatched junction nucleotides: 8. The CDR3 has 16 residues. The CDR3 nucleotides read TGCGCCAGCAGCCGCACAGGGGGCGTTATCAACACTGAAGCTTTCTTT. Amino acid sequence: CASSRTGGVINTEAFF.

J is TRBJ1-1 and V is TRBV25-1; the D is unclear. Per the germline V gene, CDR1 is MGHDK and CDR2 is SYGVNS. Trimming left V 2 bases short and J 11 bases short, with 15 bases between. The CDR3 loop spans 13 amino acids. The CDR3 DNA is TGTGCCAGCAGTGAAGGTGCGGTCATGAGGGCTTTCTTT. Translation gives CASSEGAVMRAFF. The full variable domain, with the rest looked up from reference TRBV25-1 and TRBJ1-1, is EADIYQTPRYLVIGTGKKITLECSQTMGHDKMYWYQQDPGMELHLIHYSYGVNSTEKGDLSSESTVSRIRTEHFPLTLESARPSHTSQYLCASSEGAVMRAFFGQGTRLTVV.

The V call is TRBV6-5, the J call TRBJ2-7; D not certain. Germline V gives CDR1 MNHEY, CDR2 SVGAGI. CDR3 length equals 13 residues. Trimming removed 2 bases from V and 5 bases from J, with 10 bases in between. CDR3 amino acids: CASSYGQFNEQYF. For the CDR3, the DNA is TGTGCCAGCAGTTACGGCCAGTTTAACGAGCAGTACTTC.

The chain combines TRBV7-9 with TRBJ2-2, with D unresolved. V lost 5 bases, J lost 0 bases, and 10 bases lay in between. The CDR3 totals 15 residues. CDR1 is SEHNR and CDR2 is FQNEAQ in the germline V gene (reference sequence). CDR3 in DNA: TGTGCCAGCAGCCCGACGGTTCCGAACACCGGGGAGCTGTTTTTT. It codes for CASSPTVPNTGELFF.

The genes are TRBV7-9 and TRBJ2-7; D tentatively reads TRBD1 or TRBD2 (5 bases each). Trimming cost V 5 bases and J 0 bases, with 17 bases left between them. The germline V gene has CDR1 SEHNR and CDR2 FQNEAQ (reference sequence). The CDR3 extends over 16 amino acids. The DNA of the CDR3 is TGTGCCAGCAGCCAGGGCCCTTCCGGGGCCTCCTACGAGCAGTACTTC. Residues: CASSQGPSGASYEQYF.

V gene TRBV28 combines with J gene TRBJ1-6; D may be TRBD1 (5 bases). V was trimmed by 5 bases and J by 3 bases, leaving 11 bases between them. CDR1 is MDHEN and CDR2 is SYDVKM in the germline V gene. The CDR3 consists of 15 residues. The DNA for the CDR3 is TGTGCCAGCAGTCCCGGGACGGACTATAATTCACCCCTCCACTTT. Encoded protein: CASSPGTDYNSPLHF.

The chain combines TRBV19 with TRBJ2-1; TRBD2 agrees at 8 bases. V gave up 6 bases and J gave up 5 bases; unmatched junction bases: 15. There are 17 residues in the CDR3. The germline V gene encodes CDR1 LNHDA and CDR2 SQIVND (reference sequence). CDR3 protein: CASRSSGMGTSNNEQFF. The CDR3, as DNA: TGTGCCAGTAGGAGTAGCGGGATGGGTACTTCAAACAATGAGCAGTTCTTC.

J is TRBJ1-1 and V is TRBV2, with D tentatively TRBD1 (5 bases). CDR3 size: 14 residues. Germline V CDR1 and CDR2: SNHLY, FYNNEI. V was pared by 8 bases and J by 4 bases, with 17 bases between. Written as DNA, the CDR3 is TGTGCCAGCTCACAAAAGGGACCCCTCACTGAAGCTTTCTTT. Translation: CASSQKGPLTEAFF.

The chain couples TRBV28 to TRBJ2-7; D remains ambiguous. Between the trimmed V and J ends, which lost 1 base and 4 bases, there was a span of 20 bases. CDR1 MDHEN and CDR2 SYDVKM come from the germline V gene. The CDR3 runs to 17 residues. The CDR3 loop is CASSLSVAGVSLYEQYF. For the CDR3, the DNA is TGTGCCAGCAGTTTATCAGTGGCTGGGGTTTCCCTATACGAGCAGTACTTC.

The V call is TRBV7-8, the J call TRBJ1-1, with 11 bases aligning to TRBD1. Unmatched junction bases numbered 8, after V lost 1 base and J lost 1 base. This CDR3 spans 18 amino acids. CDR1 is SGHVS and CDR2 is FQNEAQ in the germline V gene. The CDR3, as DNA: TGTGCCAGCAGCTTAGGGGCCGGACAGGGGGCGAGGAACACTGAAGCTTTCTTT. Its translation is CASSLGAGQGARNTEAFF.

The J gene is TRBJ1-3, the V gene TRBV5-1; D is unresolved. This CDR3 spans 16 amino acids. The V gene's germline CDR1 is SGHRS and CDR2 YFSETQ. Trimming pared 0 bases from V and 1 base from J, leaving 11 bases between. As DNA, the CDR3 is TGCGCCAGCAGCTTGGGAGCATTGACTTCTGGAAACACCATATATTTT. It translates to CASSLGALTSGNTIYF. Full variable domain (rest looked up from reference TRBV5-1 and TRBJ1-3): KAGVTQTPRYLIKTRGQQVTLSCSPISGHRSVSWYQQTPGQGLQFLFEYFSETQRNKGNFPGRFSGRQFSNSRSEMNVSTLELGDSALYLCASSLGALTSGNTIYFGEGSWLTVV.

J is TRBJ1-5 and V is TRBV7-3; no clear D gene. Germline V CDR1 and CDR2: SGHTA, FQGTGA. This CDR3 has 15 residues. Trimming removed 6 bases from V and 1 base from J, with 13 bases in between. For the CDR3, the DNA is TGTGCCAGCAGGTACGGGCCAGCAAGCAATCAGCCCCAGCATTTT. Translation: CASRYGPASNQPQHF.

This clone appeared once. The chain has TRBV27 and TRBJ2-1, with 14 bases fitting TRBD2. Germline V gene lookup returns CDR1 MNHEY and CDR2 SMNVEV (reference sequence). This CDR3 has 17 residues. V gave up 6 bases and J gave up 9 bases; unmatched junction bases: 13. The CDR3 spells CASRGLAGEFYFGEQFF. The CDR3 DNA is TGTGCCAGCAGGGGACTAGCGGGAGAATTTTATTTCGGTGAGCAGTTCTTC.

This sequence joins TRBV27 and TRBJ2-1; D not resolved. This CDR3 spans 11 amino acids. In germline, CDR1 is MNHEY, CDR2 SMNVEV (reference sequence). V was clipped by 5 bases and J by 9 bases, with 8 bases between them. CDR3 DNA: TGTGCCAGCAGTACATCCGGTGAGCAGTTCTTC. It codes for CASSTSGEQFF.

This chain links TRBV5-1 with TRBJ2-6; a possible D gene is TRBD1 (5 bases). Trimming pared 8 bases from V and 0 bases from J, leaving 15 bases between. This CDR3 is 16 amino acids long. Germline V CDR1 and CDR2: SGHRS, YFSETQ. CDR3 in DNA: TGCGCCAGTGGCCCAGGGCTCCTCTCTGGGGCCAACGTCCTGACTTTC. This sequence encodes CASGPGLLSGANVLTF. Complete variable domain (other parts from reference TRBV5-1 and TRBJ2-6): KAGVTQTPRYLIKTRGQQVTLSCSPISGHRSVSWYQQTPGQGLQFLFEYFSETQRNKGNFPGRFSGRQFSNSRSEMNVSTLELGDSALYLCASGPGLLSGANVLTFGAGSRLTVL.

The rearrangement joins TRBV19 to TRBJ2-3; 9 positions match TRBD2. With V trimmed by 5 bases and J by 0 bases, 6 bases remained unmatched. This CDR3 has 16 residues. The germline V gene encodes CDR1 LNHDA and CDR2 SQIVND (reference sequence). The CDR3 sequence is CASSFTSGPSTDTQYF. The CDR3 nucleotides are TGTGCCAGTAGTTTCACTAGCGGGCCTAGCACAGATACGCAGTATTTT.

The chain recombines TRBV19 with TRBJ2-6; D ambiguous. Trimming shortened V by 5 bases and J by 1 base, and 9 bases separated the two germline ends. The CDR3 covers 15 residues. The germline CDR1 and CDR2 sequences are LNHDA and SQIVND (reference sequence). CDR3 sequence reads: CASSLLGSGANVLTF. The CDR3 DNA reads TGTGCCAGTAGTCTCTTGGGTTCTGGGGCCAACGTCCTGACTTTC.

V and J are TRBV5-1 and TRBJ2-7; D might be TRBD1 or TRBD2, each matching 5 bases. The CDR3 length is 15 residues. V dropped 0 bases and J dropped 2 bases, with 12 bases sitting between them. Germline V gives CDR1 SGHRS, CDR2 YFSETQ. The CDR3 DNA is TGCGCCAGCAGCTTGGAGGGACCGAGAACCTACGAGCAGTACTTC. It codes for CASSLEGPRTYEQYF.

V and J are TRBV5-4 and TRBJ1-1; weak D call: TRBD1 (6 bases). Trimming left V 0 bases short and J 6 bases short, with 18 bases between. This CDR3 contains 16 residues. Looked up from germline, CDR1 is SGHNT and CDR2 is YYREEE (reference sequence). The CDR3: CASSLDGSRGGAEAFF. The CDR3 coding sequence is TGTGCCAGCAGCTTGGATGGTAGCAGGGGTGGTGCTGAAGCTTTCTTT. Full variable domain (missing parts from reference TRBV5-4 and TRBJ1-1): ETGVTQSPTHLIKTRGQQVTLRCSSQSGHNTVSWYQQALGQGPQFIFQYYREEENGRGNFPPRFSGLQFPNYSSELNVNALELDDSALYLCASSLDGSRGGAEAFFGQGTRLTVV.